The T cell receptor (beta chain) under discussion was sequenced for a study of blood T cell repertoires in COVID-19 (dated by TCRdb to the early 2020s). The study in broad terms: Collaborator samples came from the United States, Italy and Spain and covered acute and convalescent phases of COVID-19. The material from the prospective study consisted of cDNA or gDNA derived from T cells, B-cell-depleted T cells, or PBMCs. The dataset comprised deeply sampled blood TCRbeta repertoires from subjects exposed to, actively infected with, or recovered from COVID-19. The repertoires were released in a freely available public database intended as a resource for research on the immune response to SARS-CoV-2. The samples were drawn from two sources: the first 160 participants of the ongoing ImmuneRACE study, and 1,000 to 1,500 subjects contributed by 6 global collaborators. The sample metadata nearly always contained a de-identified subject ID, COVID-19 status, age in years and sex. Where HLA class I and class II types were available, the types were taken from metadata supplied by the sample provider, not from assay-based typing.

This clone was picked up a small number of times. The antigen it binds to is not known. No quality values exist for individual bases; no much larger clone is one base distant. The cysteine opens and the phenylalanine closes a CDR3 of 15 amino acids. Only the CDR3 region is kept as DNA, spanning 45 bases read in frame from base 1. CDR1 and CDR2 were assigned from the germline V gene as SGHTA and FQGNSA. Cut back by 5 bases and 2 bases, the V and J ends lie 15 bases apart. The immunoSEQ Assay, a bias-controlled multiplex PCR, was used to amplify TCRbeta CDR3 regions from genomic DNA. The study's processing was this. The number of nucleated cells in each sample was estimated from the amplification of reference gene primers within the assay. To quantify the absolute abundance of each unique TCRbeta CDR3 rearrangement, sequence reads were collapsed and filtered. For each sample, productive Simpson clonality was calculated as the square root of Simpson's diversity index across productive rearrangements. TCRdb provides this immuneACCESS table in a form limited to in-frame rearrangements. Some clones are lacking; in checked studies, under half of them reflect an unresolved V gene, and why the rest are absent is not known. V, J and clone size were drawn from that table, and D and trimming were deduced from the DNA. The sample table lists 150,000 to 170,000 clones, roughly 83% of them with a count of one. The ten most abundant clones make up 9.5% to 13% of the sample.

At one collaborating source in Seattle, patients were enrolled during active infection and were followed longitudinally through the course of disease. The collaborating institutions used their own protocols to collect whole blood in K2EDTA tubes. For TCRbeta analysis, collaborators shipped samples in one of three forms: frozen whole blood, isolated PBMCs, or DNA extracted from either of those sample types. Summary of the overall study and its limitations: How much clinical and demographic metadata was included differed by source and by participant, and the metadata was provided uncurated.

Recombination linked TRBV7-2 to TRBJ1-1; D gene: possibly TRBD1, on 6 matching bases. What was sequenced was peripheral blood. The TCR sequence derives from an older woman with COVID-19, enrolled during active disease. The DNA sequence is as follows: TGTGCCAGCAGCGGGGGGGCAGGGACTAACACTGAAGCTTTCTTT. Its protein reads: CASSGGAGTNTEAFF.